The present TCR beta chain was sequenced within a study of T cell responses to AZD1222 COVID-19 vaccine. The repertoire was sequenced with immunoSEQ multiplex PCR; TCRdb's copy has only in-frame clones and lacks some. The sample records more than 150,000 clones, 90% being singletons. CDR3 length: 13 amino acids. Between the trimmed V and J ends, which lost 3 bases and 0 bases, there was a span of 6 bases. Germline-derived CDR1 and CDR2 are LNHDA and SQIVND (reference sequence). Here the sequenced sample was peripheral blood, taken on day 0 of AZD1222 vaccination. The chain links TRBV19 to TRBJ2-7; D is perhaps TRBD1 (5 bases). The source of this sequence is an adult in good health. The DNA of the CDR3 is TGTGCCAGTAGTATCAGGGACTCCTACGAGCAGTACTTC. Translating it yields CASSIRDSYEQYF.